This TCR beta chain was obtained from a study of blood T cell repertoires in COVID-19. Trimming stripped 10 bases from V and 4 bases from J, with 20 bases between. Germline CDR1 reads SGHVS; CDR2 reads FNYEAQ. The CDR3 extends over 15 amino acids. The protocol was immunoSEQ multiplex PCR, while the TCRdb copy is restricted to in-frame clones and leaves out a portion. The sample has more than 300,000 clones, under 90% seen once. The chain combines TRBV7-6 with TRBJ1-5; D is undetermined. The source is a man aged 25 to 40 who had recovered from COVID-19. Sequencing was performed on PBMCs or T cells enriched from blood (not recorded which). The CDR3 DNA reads TGTGCCACAACAGCACAAGAGGGCCCTAATCAGCCCCAGCATTTT. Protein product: CATTAQEGPNQPQHF.